This T cell receptor (beta chain) emerged from a study of cytomegalovirus exposure and HLA in healthy donors. PCR used 60 Vbeta primers and 13 Jbeta primers. TCRdb keeps only in-frame clones here, not all; method: immunoSEQ multiplex PCR. The sample has 95,000 to 150,000 clones; less than 80% are singletons. Study findings and constraints: Reported performance of the classifier showed diagnosis of cytomegalovirus status with high specificity and sensitivity.

CDR1 is LGHNA and CDR2 is YSLEER in the germline V gene. There are 13 residues in the CDR3. Trimming left V 6 bases short and J 6 bases short, with 12 bases between. To note about this clone: Its antigen is currently unknown.

Material for sequencing was PBMCs. The receptor was derived from a man aged 25 to 40 in good health and CMV-seronegative. The V and J genes are TRBV4-3 and TRBJ2-1; the D is unclear. In DNA, the CDR3 is TGCGCCAGCAGTCCCGCGGTAGGCAATGAGCAGTTCTTC. It is translated as CASSPAVGNEQFF.